This T cell receptor (beta chain) appears in the sequencing data of a study of blood T cell repertoires in COVID-19. About the research overall: Samples taken during acute and convalescent COVID-19 were collected in the United States, Italy and Spain.

Generated by immunoSEQ multiplex PCR, the TCRdb table keeps only in-frame clones and is missing some. The sample records around 200,000 clones, roughly 86% being singletons. The specimen sequenced was PBMCs or T cells enriched from blood (not recorded which). This receptor was identified in a man aged 35-49 years with acute COVID-19.

The CDR3 region is CASSEEGQAGGYTF. CDR3 nucleotides: TGTGCCAGCAGTGAAGAAGGGCAGGCGGGCGGCTACACCTTC. The chain couples TRBV2 to TRBJ1-2; D unresolved. Germline assignment: CDR1 SNHLY and CDR2 FYNNEI. Deletions cut 1 base from V and 8 bases from J, with 14 bases between. This CDR3 spans 14 amino acids.